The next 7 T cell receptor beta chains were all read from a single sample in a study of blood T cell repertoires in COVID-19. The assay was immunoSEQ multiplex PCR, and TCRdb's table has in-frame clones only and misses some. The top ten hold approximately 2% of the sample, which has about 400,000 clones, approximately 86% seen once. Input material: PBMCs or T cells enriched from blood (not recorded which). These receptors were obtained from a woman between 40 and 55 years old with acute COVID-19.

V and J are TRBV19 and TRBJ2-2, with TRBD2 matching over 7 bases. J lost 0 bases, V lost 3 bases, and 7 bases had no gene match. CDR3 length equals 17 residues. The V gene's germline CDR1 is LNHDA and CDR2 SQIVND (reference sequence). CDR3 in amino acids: CASSILSGLANTGELFF. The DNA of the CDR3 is TGTGCCAGTAGTATTCTAAGCGGACTAGCGAACACCGGGGAGCTGTTTTTT.

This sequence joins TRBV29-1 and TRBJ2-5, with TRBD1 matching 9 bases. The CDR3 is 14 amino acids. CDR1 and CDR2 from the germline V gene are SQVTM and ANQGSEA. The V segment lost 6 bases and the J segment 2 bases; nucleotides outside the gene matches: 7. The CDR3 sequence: CSVKDRGGQETQYF. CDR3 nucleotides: TGCAGCGTGAAGGACAGGGGTGGGCAAGAGACCCAGTACTTC.

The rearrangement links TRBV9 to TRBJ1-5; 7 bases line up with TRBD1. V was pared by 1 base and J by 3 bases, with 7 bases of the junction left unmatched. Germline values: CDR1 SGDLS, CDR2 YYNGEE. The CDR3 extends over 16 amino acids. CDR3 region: CASSVYRQGSNQPQHF. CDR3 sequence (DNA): TGTGCCAGCAGCGTATATCGACAGGGCTCCAATCAGCCCCAGCATTTT.

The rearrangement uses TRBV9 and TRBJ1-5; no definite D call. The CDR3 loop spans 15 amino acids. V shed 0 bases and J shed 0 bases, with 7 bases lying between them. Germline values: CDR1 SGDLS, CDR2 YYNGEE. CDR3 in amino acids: CASSVGVYSNQPQHF. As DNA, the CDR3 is TGTGCCAGCAGCGTAGGAGTCTATAGCAATCAGCCCCAGCATTTT.

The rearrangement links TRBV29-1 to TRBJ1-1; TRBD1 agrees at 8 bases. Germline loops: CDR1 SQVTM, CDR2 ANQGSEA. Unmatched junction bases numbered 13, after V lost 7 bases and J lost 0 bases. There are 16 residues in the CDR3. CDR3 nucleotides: TGCAGCGCCGGAAACAGGGGGTCGCGGGTGAACACTGAAGCTTTCTTT. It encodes CSAGNRGSRVNTEAFF. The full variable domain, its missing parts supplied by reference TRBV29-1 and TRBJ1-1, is SAVISQKPSRDICQRGTSLTIQCQVDSQVTMMFWYRQQPGQSLTLIATANQGSEATYESGFVIDKFPISRPNLTFSTLTVSNMSPEDSSIYLCSAGNRGSRVNTEAFFGQGTRLTVV.

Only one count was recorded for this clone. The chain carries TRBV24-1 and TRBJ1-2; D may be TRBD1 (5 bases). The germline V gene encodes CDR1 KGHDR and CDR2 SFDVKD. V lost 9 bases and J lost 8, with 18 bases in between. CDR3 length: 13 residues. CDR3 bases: TGTGCCACCGAGAATCGGGGGATATTGGGCTACACCTTC. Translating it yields CATENRGILGYTF.

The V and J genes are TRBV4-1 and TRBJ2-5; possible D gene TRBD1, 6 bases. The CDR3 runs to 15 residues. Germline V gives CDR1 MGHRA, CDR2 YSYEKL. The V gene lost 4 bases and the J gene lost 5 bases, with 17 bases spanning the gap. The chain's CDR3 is CASSPITGQQETQYF. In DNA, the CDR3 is TGCGCCAGCAGCCCCATTACCGGACAGCAGGAGACCCAGTACTTC.